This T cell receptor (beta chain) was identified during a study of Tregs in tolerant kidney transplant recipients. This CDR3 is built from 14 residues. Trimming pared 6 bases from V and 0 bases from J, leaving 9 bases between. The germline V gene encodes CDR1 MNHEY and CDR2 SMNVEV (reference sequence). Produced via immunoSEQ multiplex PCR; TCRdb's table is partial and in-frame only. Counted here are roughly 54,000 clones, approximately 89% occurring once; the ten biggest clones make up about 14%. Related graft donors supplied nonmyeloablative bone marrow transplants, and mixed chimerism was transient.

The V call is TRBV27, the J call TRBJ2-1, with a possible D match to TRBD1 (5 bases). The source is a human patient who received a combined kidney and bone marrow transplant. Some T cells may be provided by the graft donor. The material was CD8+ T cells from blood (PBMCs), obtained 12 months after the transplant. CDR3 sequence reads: CASSWTLSYNEQFF. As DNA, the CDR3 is TGTGCCAGCAGCTGGACACTCTCCTACAATGAGCAGTTCTTC.